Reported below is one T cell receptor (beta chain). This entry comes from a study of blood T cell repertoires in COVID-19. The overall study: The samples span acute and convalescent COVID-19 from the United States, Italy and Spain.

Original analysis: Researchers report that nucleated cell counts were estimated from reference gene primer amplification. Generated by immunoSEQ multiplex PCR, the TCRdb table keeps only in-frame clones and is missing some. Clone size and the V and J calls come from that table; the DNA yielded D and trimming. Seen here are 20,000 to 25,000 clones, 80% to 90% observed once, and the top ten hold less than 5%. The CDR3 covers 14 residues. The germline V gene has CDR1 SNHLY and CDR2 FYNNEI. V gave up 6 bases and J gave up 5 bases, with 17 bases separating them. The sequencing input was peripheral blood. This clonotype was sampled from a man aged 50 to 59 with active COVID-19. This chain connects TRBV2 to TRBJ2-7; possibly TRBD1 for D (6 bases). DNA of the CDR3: TGTGCCAGCAGCTTGGGGCAGGGGCGAGACGAGCAGTACTTC. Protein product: CASSLGQGRDEQYF.